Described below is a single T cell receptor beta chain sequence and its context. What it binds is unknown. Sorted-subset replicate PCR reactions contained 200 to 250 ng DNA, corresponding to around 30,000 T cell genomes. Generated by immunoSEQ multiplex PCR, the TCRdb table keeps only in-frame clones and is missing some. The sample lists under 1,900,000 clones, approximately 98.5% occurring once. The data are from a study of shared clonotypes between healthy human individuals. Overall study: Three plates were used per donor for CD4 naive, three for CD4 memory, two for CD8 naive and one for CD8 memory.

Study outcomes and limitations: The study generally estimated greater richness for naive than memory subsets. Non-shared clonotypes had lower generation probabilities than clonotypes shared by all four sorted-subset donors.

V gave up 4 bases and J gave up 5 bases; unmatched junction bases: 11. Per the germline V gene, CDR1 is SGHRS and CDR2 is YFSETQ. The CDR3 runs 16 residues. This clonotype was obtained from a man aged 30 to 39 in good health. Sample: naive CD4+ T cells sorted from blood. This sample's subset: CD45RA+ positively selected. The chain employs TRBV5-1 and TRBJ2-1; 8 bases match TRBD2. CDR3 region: CASSEKVAGFDNEQFF. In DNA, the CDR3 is TGCGCCAGCAGCGAGAAGGTAGCGGGGTTTGACAATGAGCAGTTCTTC.